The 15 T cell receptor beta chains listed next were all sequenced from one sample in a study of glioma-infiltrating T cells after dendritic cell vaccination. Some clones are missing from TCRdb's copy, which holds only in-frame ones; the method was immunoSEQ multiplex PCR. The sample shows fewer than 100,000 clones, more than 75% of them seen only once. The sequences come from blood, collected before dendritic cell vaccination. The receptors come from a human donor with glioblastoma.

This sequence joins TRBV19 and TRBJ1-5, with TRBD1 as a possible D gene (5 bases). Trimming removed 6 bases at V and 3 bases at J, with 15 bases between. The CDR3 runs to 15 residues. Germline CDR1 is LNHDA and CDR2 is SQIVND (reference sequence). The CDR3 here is CASRTFKGNNQPQHF. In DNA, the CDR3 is TGTGCCAGTAGGACCTTCAAGGGGAACAATCAGCCCCAGCATTTT.

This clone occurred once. Here the CDR3 reads CASSVGQGKKFF. The CDR3 nucleotides are TGTGCCAGCAGCGTCGGACAGGGAAAGAAGTTTTTT. The chain recombines TRBV9 with TRBJ2-2; 8 bases align to TRBD1. CDR1 is SGDLS and CDR2 is YYNGEE in the germline V gene. V was pared by 2 bases and J by 16 bases, with 7 bases of the junction left unmatched. The CDR3 runs 12 residues.

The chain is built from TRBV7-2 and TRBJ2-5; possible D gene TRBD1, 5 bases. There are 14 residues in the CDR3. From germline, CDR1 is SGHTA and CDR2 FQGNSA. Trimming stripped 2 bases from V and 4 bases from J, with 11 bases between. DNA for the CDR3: TGTGCCAGCAGCTTACCAGGGTTTGGAGAGACCCAGTACTTC. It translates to CASSLPGFGETQYF.

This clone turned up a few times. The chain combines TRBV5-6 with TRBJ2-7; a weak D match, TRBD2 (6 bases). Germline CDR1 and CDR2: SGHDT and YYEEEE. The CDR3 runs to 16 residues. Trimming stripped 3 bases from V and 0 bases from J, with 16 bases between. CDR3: CASSSYRRAHSYEQYF. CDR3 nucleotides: TGTGCCAGCAGCTCGTACCGGAGGGCCCACTCCTACGAGCAGTACTTC.

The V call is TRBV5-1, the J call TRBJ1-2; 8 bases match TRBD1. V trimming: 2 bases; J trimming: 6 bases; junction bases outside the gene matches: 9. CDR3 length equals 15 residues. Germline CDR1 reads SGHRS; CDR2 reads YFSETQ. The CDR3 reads CASSLYDQGADGYTF. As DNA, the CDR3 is TGCGCCAGCAGCTTATATGATCAGGGGGCGGATGGCTACACCTTC.

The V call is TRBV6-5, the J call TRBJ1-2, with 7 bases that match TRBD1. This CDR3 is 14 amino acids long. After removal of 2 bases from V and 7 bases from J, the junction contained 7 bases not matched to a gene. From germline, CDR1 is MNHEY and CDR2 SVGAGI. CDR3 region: CASSYQGGNLGYTF. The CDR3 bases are TGTGCCAGCAGTTACCAGGGGGGAAATCTTGGCTACACCTTC.

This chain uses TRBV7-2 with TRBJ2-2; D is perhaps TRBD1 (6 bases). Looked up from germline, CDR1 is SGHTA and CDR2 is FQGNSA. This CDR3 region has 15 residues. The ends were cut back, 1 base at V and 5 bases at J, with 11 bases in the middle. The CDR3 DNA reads TGTGCCAGCAGCTTAGTACAGGGCGGAACCGGGGAGCTGTTTTTT. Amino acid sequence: CASSLVQGGTGELFF.

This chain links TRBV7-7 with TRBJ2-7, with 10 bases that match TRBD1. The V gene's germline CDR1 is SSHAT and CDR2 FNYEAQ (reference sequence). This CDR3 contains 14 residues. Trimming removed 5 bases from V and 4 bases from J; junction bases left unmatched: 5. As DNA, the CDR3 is TGTGCCAGCAGCCAGGACAGGGGGAATTACGAGCAGTACTTC. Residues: CASSQDRGNYEQYF.

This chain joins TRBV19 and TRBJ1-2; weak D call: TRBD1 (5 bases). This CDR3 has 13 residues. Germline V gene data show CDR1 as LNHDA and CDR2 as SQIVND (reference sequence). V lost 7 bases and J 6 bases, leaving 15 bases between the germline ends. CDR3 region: CASTDGGGDGYTF. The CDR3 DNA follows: TGTGCCAGTACCGACGGGGGTGGGGATGGCTACACCTTC.

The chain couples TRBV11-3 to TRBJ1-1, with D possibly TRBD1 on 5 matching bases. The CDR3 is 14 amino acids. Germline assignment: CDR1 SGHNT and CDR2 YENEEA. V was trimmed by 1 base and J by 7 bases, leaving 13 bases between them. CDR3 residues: CASSLGQGSDEAFF. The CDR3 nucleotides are TGTGCCAGCAGCTTAGGGCAGGGTAGTGATGAAGCTTTCTTT.

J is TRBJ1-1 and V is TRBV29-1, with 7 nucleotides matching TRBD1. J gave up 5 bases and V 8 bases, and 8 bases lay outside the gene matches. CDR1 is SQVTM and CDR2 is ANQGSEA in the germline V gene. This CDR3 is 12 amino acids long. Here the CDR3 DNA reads TGCAGCTACCTGACAGGGTTTACTGAAGCTTTCTTT. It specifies CSYLTGFTEAFF.

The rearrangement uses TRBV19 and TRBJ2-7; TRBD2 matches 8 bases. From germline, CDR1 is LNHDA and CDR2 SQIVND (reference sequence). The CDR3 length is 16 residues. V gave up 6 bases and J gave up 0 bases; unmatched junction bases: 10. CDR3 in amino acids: CASSPGGRGFSYEQYF. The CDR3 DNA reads TGTGCCAGTAGCCCGGGAGGGCGGGGCTTCTCCTACGAGCAGTACTTC.

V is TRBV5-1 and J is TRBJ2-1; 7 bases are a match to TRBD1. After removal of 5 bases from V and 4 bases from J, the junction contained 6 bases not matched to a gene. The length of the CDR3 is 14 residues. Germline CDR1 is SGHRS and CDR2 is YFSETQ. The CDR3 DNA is TGCGCCAGCAGGAGGCAGGGGGATTACAATGAGCAGTTCTTC. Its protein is CASRRQGDYNEQFF.

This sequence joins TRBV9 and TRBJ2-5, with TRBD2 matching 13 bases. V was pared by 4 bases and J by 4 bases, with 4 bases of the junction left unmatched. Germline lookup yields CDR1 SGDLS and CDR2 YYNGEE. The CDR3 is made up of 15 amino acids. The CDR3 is CASSLGLAGVETQYF. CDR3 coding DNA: TGTGCCAGCAGCCTCGGACTAGCGGGAGTAGAGACCCAGTACTTC.

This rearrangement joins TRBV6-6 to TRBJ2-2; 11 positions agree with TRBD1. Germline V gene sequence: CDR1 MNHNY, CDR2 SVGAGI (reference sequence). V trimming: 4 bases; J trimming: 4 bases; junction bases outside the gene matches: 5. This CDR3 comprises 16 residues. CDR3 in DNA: TGTGCCAGCAGTTCCGGGACAGGGGGTATCACCGGGGAGCTGTTTTTT. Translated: CASSSGTGGITGELFF.